Listed below are T cell receptor beta chains from one sample, sequenced in a study of T cells in Graves' hyperthyroidism and ophthalmopathy. MiXCR was run by TCRdb on the multiplex PCR reads, yielding one entry per CDR3 protein. The sample lists fewer than 650,000 distinct CDR3 sequences; about 14% were seen once. The sequencing sample was made of blood. The receptors shown here come from a woman in her 40s with Graves' hyperthyroidism. Each CDR3 is given with its conserved first and last residue. A D gene is named only where the DNA matches it firmly. Clone size is given for some rows only: seen once, a few or many times, or a class if the clone is expanded.

size: many
D: -
V: TRBV6-1
J: TRBJ2-1
CDR3: CASSPGVGGGTLGEQFF
DNA: TGTGCCAGCAGTCCCGGCGTGGGTGGCGGGACGTTGGGTGAGCAGTTCTTC

size: few
D: -
V: TRBV19
J: TRBJ1-5
CDR3: CASSPQSGYQPQHF
DNA: TGTGCCAGTAGTCCCCAGTCGGGGTATCAGCCCCAGCATTTT

size: -
D: TRBD2
V: TRBV11-2
J: TRBJ2-1
CDR3: CANSLGGLAAWDEQFF
DNA: TGTGCCAACAGCTTAGGAGGACTAGCGGCGTGGGATGAGCAGTTCTTC

size: many
D: -
V: TRBV11-1
J: TRBJ2-7
CDR3: CAINRSHSYEQYF
DNA: TGTGCCATAAACAGGTCCCACTCCTACGAGCAGTACTTC

size: many
D: TRBD1
V: TRBV6-6
J: TRBJ1-2
CDR3: CASSYPTGTGGGYTF
DNA: TGTGCCAGCAGTTACCCTACCGGGACAGGGGGCGGCTACACCTTC

size: -
D: -
V: TRBV20-1
J: TRBJ1-6
CDR3: CSARDVNSPLHF
DNA: TGCAGTGCCAGGGACGTTAATTCACCCCTCCACTTT

size: -
D: TRBD2
V: TRBV29-1
J: TRBJ2-5
CDR3: CSVEDQGTSGRRETQYF
DNA: TGCAGCGTTGAAGATCAGGGGACTAGCGGGAGGAGAGAGACCCAGTACTTC

size: many
D: -
V: TRBV3-1
J: TRBJ1-2
CDR3: CASSQAVTSGYTF
DNA: TGTGCCAGCAGCCAAGCAGTTACCAGTGGCTACACCTTC

size: many
D: -
V: TRBV7-9
J: TRBJ1-2
CDR3: CASSFRGEYGYTF
DNA: TGTGCCAGCAGCTTCAGGGGCGAGTATGGCTACACCTTC

size: -
D: -
V: TRBV4-1
J: TRBJ1-3
CDR3: CASSQEVRNTIYF
DNA: TGCGCCAGCAGCCAAGAGGTACGGAACACCATATATTTT

size: many
D: -
V: TRBV20-1
J: TRBJ1-1
CDR3: CSARARGDAFF
DNA: TGCAGTGCTAGAGCTAGAGGGGATGCTTTCTTT

size: -
D: TRBD1
V: TRBV5-1
J: TRBJ1-6
CDR3: CASSLGQGAPSSYNSPLHF
DNA: TGCGCCAGCAGCTTGGGACAGGGGGCCCCAAGCTCCTATAATTCACCCCTCCACTTT

size: -
D: -
V: TRBV4-1
J: TRBJ1-1
CDR3: CASSLGGKGRSNTEAFF
DNA: TGCGCCAGCAGCCTCGGGGGGAAGGGGAGGTCTAACACTGAAGCTTTCTTT

size: few
D: -
V: TRBV18
J: TRBJ1-4
CDR3: CASSSGTFYEKLFF
DNA: TGTGCCAGCTCATCAGGGACCTTTTATGAAAAACTGTTTTTT

size: -
D: -
V: TRBV5-6
J: TRBJ1-5
CDR3: CASSEGVWDGQPQHF
DNA: TGTGCCAGCAGCGAAGGAGTCTGGGATGGACAGCCCCAGCATTTT

size: once
D: -
V: TRBV6-2/TRBV6-3
J: TRBJ2-7
CDR3: CASGYSSYNEQYF
DNA: TGTGCCAGCGGATATAGCTCCTACAATGAGCAGTACTTC

size: many
D: TRBD2
V: TRBV6-1
J: TRBJ2-1
CDR3: CASSSKGLAGGTSYNEQFF
DNA: TGTGCCAGCAGTTCAAAGGGACTAGCGGGAGGGACCTCCTACAATGAGCAGTTCTTC

size: -
D: -
V: TRBV20-1
J: TRBJ2-1
CDR3: CSARPGFEQFF
DNA: TGCAGTGCCCGTCCCGGCTTTGAGCAGTTCTTC

size: many
D: TRBD2
V: TRBV7-8
J: TRBJ2-7
CDR3: CASKGGGAGDREQYF
DNA: TGTGCCAGCAAGGGGGGAGGAGCGGGAGATCGGGAGCAGTACTTC

size: many
D: -
V: TRBV20-1
J: TRBJ1-1
CDR3: CSARTTENTEAFF
DNA: TGCAGTGCCAGGACAACAGAGAACACTGAAGCTTTCTTT

size: many
D: -
V: TRBV6-1
J: TRBJ1-1
CDR3: CASSEGAANTEAFF
DNA: TGTGCCAGCAGTGAAGGGGCAGCGAACACTGAAGCTTTCTTT

size: -
D: TRBD2
V: TRBV29-1
J: TRBJ2-1
CDR3: CSVEDLLGGSYNEQFF
DNA: TGCAGCGTTGAAGATCTTCTGGGGGGGTCCTACAATGAGCAGTTCTTC

size: many
D: TRBD1
V: TRBV28
J: TRBJ2-5
CDR3: CASGTGGAETQYF
DNA: TGTGCCAGCGGGACAGGGGGTGCAGAGACCCAGTACTTC

size: many
D: -
V: TRBV5-1
J: TRBJ1-1
CDR3: CASSLEPGNTEAFF
DNA: TGCGCCAGCAGCTTGGAACCGGGGAACACTGAAGCTTTCTTT

size: many
D: -
V: TRBV2
J: TRBJ2-7
CDR3: CASKFSKPAYEQYF
DNA: TGTGCCAGCAAATTTAGCAAACCCGCCTACGAGCAGTACTTC

size: many
D: TRBD2
V: TRBV30
J: TRBJ2-1
CDR3: CAWSLAGAGDEQFF
DNA: TGTGCCTGGTCACTAGCGGGAGCCGGCGATGAGCAGTTCTTC

size: few
D: -
V: TRBV20-1
J: TRBJ1-2
CDR3: CSARLLGGPSGYTF
DNA: TGCAGTGCTAGACTGCTGGGGGGCCCAAGCGGCTACACCTTC

size: many
D: -
V: TRBV6-4
J: TRBJ1-3
CDR3: CASSVRTNGNTIYF
DNA: TGTGCCAGCAGTGTAAGGACAAATGGAAACACCATATATTTT

size: many
D: TRBD1
V: TRBV5-6
J: TRBJ2-1
CDR3: CASSTSGQGASSSYNEQFF
DNA: TGTGCCAGCAGCACGTCGGGACAGGGGGCGTCAAGCTCCTACAATGAGCAGTTCTTC

size: -
D: -
V: TRBV30
J: TRBJ2-5
CDR3: CAWSSGGKDAYQETQYF
DNA: TGTGCCTGGAGTTCTGGCGGGAAAGACGCCTATCAAGAGACCCAGTACTTC

size: many
D: -
V: TRBV29-1
J: TRBJ2-7
CDR3: CSVEDLSSYEQYF
DNA: TGCAGCGTTGAAGACTTGAGCTCCTACGAGCAGTACTTC

size: many
D: TRBD2
V: TRBV11-2
J: TRBJ2-3
CDR3: CASSSPGLAGEPDTQYF
DNA: TGTGCCAGCAGCTCCCCCGGGCTAGCGGGAGAGCCAGATACGCAGTATTTT

size: -
D: TRBD2
V: TRBV19
J: TRBJ2-1
CDR3: CASSLTSGSGYEQFF
DNA: TGTGCCAGTAGTCTGACTAGCGGGAGCGGATATGAGCAGTTCTTC

size: few
D: -
V: TRBV14
J: TRBJ1-2
CDR3: CASSPLGRFSYGYTF
DNA: TGTGCCAGCAGCCCCTTGGGCCGGTTTTCCTATGGCTACACCTTC

size: many
D: -
V: TRBV11-2
J: TRBJ2-1
CDR3: CASSAGGTFLANEQFF
DNA: TGTGCCAGCAGCGCCGGCGGGACTTTCCTCGCCAATGAGCAGTTCTTC

size: many
D: TRBD1
V: TRBV2
J: TRBJ1-1
CDR3: CASSGEDRALTEAFF
DNA: TGTGCCAGCAGCGGAGAGGACAGGGCCCTCACTGAAGCTTTCTTT

size: -
D: -
V: TRBV24-1
J: TRBJ2-3
CDR3: CATSGQMAGTQYF
DNA: TGTGCCACCAGTGGCCAGATGGCGGGTACGCAGTATTTT

size: -
D: TRBD1
V: TRBV19
J: TRBJ1-5
CDR3: CASSADRDQPQHF
DNA: TGTGCCAGTAGTGCGGACAGGGATCAGCCCCAGCATTTT

size: few
D: TRBD1
V: TRBV11-2
J: TRBJ1-6
CDR3: CASSLAGQGSSPLHF
DNA: TGTGCCAGCAGCTTAGCTGGACAGGGAAGCTCACCCCTCCACTTT

size: -
D: TRBD1
V: TRBV7-8
J: TRBJ1-5
CDR3: CASSPLRDRRNQPQHF
DNA: TGTGCCAGCAGCCCCCTCCGGGACAGGAGGAATCAGCCCCAGCATTTT

size: many
D: -
V: TRBV28
J: TRBJ2-5
CDR3: CASSDGSFQETQYF
DNA: TGTGCCAGCAGCGACGGGTCATTTCAAGAGACCCAGTACTTC

size: many
D: -
V: TRBV20-1
J: TRBJ2-5
CDR3: CSAGGQQETQYF
DNA: TGCAGTGCAGGGGGGCAACAAGAGACCCAGTACTTC

size: few
D: -
V: TRBV27
J: TRBJ2-1
CDR3: CASSLRDDYNEQFF
DNA: TGTGCCAGCAGTCTCCGGGACGACTACAATGAGCAGTTCTTC

size: -
D: TRBD1
V: TRBV28
J: TRBJ2-7
CDR3: CASTTGTGYEQYF
DNA: TGTGCCAGCACCACCGGGACAGGCTACGAGCAGTACTTC

size: many
D: -
V: TRBV20-1
J: TRBJ1-1
CDR3: CSARVTGQNTEAFF
DNA: TGCAGTGCTAGAGTAACGGGACAGAACACTGAAGCTTTCTTT

size: many
D: TRBD2
V: TRBV27
J: TRBJ2-7
CDR3: CASSPRSSGSYEQYF
DNA: TGTGCCAGCAGTCCCCGGTCTAGCGGCTCCTACGAGCAGTACTTC

size: many
D: TRBD1
V: TRBV30
J: TRBJ2-7
CDR3: CAWTGGGSYEQYF
DNA: TGTGCCTGGACAGGGGGCGGTTCCTACGAGCAGTACTTC

size: -
D: -
V: TRBV28
J: TRBJ1-3
CDR3: CATEGGGSGNTIYF
DNA: TGTGCCACCGAGGGGGGGGGCTCTGGAAACACCATATATTTT

size: many
D: TRBD2
V: TRBV20-1
J: TRBJ2-1
CDR3: CSAGLAGGYSYNEQFF
DNA: TGCAGTGCGGGACTAGCGGGAGGCTACTCCTACAATGAGCAGTTCTTC